Listed below are T cell receptor beta chains from one sample, sequenced in a study of cytomegalovirus exposure and HLA in healthy donors. Profiling relied on immunoSEQ multiplex PCR, and the TCRdb table lists in-frame clones only, not all of them. The sample yields approximately 160,000 clones, less than 95% seen once. Sequencing was carried out using PBMCs. The receptors were sampled from a woman under 30 in good health and CMV-seropositive. Each CDR3 is given with its conserved first and last residue. Each record gives: J gene, clone size, V gene, D gene, CDR3 DNA, CDR3 protein. D genes are given only for firm matches. Rows may omit the clone size; those that give it use once, few, many or a size class.

TRBJ2-7,.,TRBV9,TRBD1,TGTGCCAGCGCCCCTCAGGGGGCCTACGAGCAGTACTTC,CASAPQGAYEQYF
TRBJ2-7,.,TRBV7-3,TRBD1,TGTGCCAGCAGCTTCGGACAGGGATACGAGCAGTACTTC,CASSFGQGYEQYF
TRBJ2-6,.,TRBV18,.,TGTGCCAGCTCACCCAACTCTGGGGCCAACGTCCTGACTTTC,CASSPNSGANVLTF
TRBJ2-1,once,TRBV27,TRBD2,TGTGCCAGCAGCCCCGGACTAGCGGGCAGCAATGAGCAGTTCTTC,CASSPGLAGSNEQFF
TRBJ2-1,.,TRBV28,TRBD2,TGTGCCAGCAGGCCAGTAGCGGGGGGCGGAAATGAGCAGTTCTTC,CASRPVAGGGNEQFF
TRBJ2-7,.,TRBV28,.,TGTGCCACCAATCCACCCGGAGAGAGCCCCTACGAGCAGTACTTC,CATNPPGESPYEQYF
TRBJ2-7,once,TRBV6-1,.,TGTGCCAGCTTTCTGCGCAACGAGCAGTACTTC,CASFLRNEQYF
TRBJ1-5,.,TRBV28,TRBD1,TGTGCCAGCAGCGACAGGGGGGAAGAGCCCCAGCATTTT,CASSDRGEEPQHF
TRBJ2-7,.,TRBV28,TRBD1,TGTGCCAGCAGTCTTATCCGACAGGGGAGGCTAGAAGAGCAGTACTTC,CASSLIRQGRLEEQYF
TRBJ2-2,.,TRBV27,.,TGTGCCAGCAGACCGAGGGTGACCGGGGAGCTGTTTTTT,CASRPRVTGELFF
TRBJ2-1,.,TRBV5-1,TRBD2,TGCGCCAGCAGCTTGGAACGTGGACTAGCGGGGGGGATCGAGCAGTTCTTC,CASSLERGLAGGIEQFF
TRBJ1-2,.,TRBV30,TRBD1,TGTGCCGGGGACAGGGGCCGCCTCTTGTACTATGGCTACACCTTC,CAGDRGRLLYYGYTF
TRBJ1-2,.,TRBV18,.,TGTGCCAGCTCACCTCCCCTTCAGGGAGGTCGTGGCTACACCTTC,CASSPPLQGGRGYTF
TRBJ2-7,once,TRBV27,.,TGTGCCAGCAGTTTAGCGGGGAGCTCCTACGAGCAGTACTTC,CASSLAGSSYEQYF
TRBJ2-7,.,TRBV13,.,TGTGCCAGCAGCCCTGATCGTTTCCGAACAGGGCGAAGCTCCTACGAGCAGTACTTC,CASSPDRFRTGRSSYEQYF
TRBJ2-3,.,TRBV5-1,.,TGCGCCAGCAGTCCGCGGGGCCTAAGCACAGATACGCAGTATTTT,CASSPRGLSTDTQYF
TRBJ2-7,.,TRBV13,TRBD2,TGTGCCAGCAGCTTAGTCACTAGCGGGAGGGGGGGCAACTACGAGCAGTACTTC,CASSLVTSGRGGNYEQYF
TRBJ2-7,.,TRBV28,TRBD2,TGTGCCAGTGGACGGCGGGGGGGCCTCGAGCAGTACTTC,CASGRRGGLEQYF
TRBJ1-1,.,TRBV6-5,.,TGTGCCAGCAGTTACGGACAGACGAACACTGAAGCTTTCTTT,CASSYGQTNTEAFF
TRBJ1-5,once,TRBV4-1,.,TGCGCCAGCAGCCAAGGCCCCAGGGGAAATCAGCCCCAGCATTTT,CASSQGPRGNQPQHF
TRBJ1-2,.,TRBV19,TRBD1,TGTGCCAGTAGTAGCGTGGCAGGGGGCGTATATGGCTACACCTTC,CASSSVAGGVYGYTF